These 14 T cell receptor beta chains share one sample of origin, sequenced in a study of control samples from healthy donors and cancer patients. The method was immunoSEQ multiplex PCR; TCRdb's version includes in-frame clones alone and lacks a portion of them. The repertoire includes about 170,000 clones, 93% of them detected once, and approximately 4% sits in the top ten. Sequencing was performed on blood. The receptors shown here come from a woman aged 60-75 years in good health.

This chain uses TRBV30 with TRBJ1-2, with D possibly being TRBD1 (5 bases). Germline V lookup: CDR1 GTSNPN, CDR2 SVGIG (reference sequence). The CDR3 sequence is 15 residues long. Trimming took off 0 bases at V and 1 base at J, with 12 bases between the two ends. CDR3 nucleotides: TGTGCCTGGAGTGTACGTTTGACAGTTAACTATGGCTACACCTTC. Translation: CAWSVRLTVNYGYTF.

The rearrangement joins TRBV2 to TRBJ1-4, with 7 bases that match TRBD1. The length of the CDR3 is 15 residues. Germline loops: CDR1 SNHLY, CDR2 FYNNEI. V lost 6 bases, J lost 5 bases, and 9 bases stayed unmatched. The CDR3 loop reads CASRAEGQSNEKLFF. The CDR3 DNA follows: TGTGCCAGCAGAGCTGAGGGACAGAGCAATGAAAAACTGTTTTTT.

The CDR3 nucleotides are TGTGCCAGCAGCTACGACACGAACACTGAAGCTTTCTTT. It codes for CASSYDTNTEAFF. The genes are TRBV5-5 and TRBJ1-1, with D unclear. The germline CDR1 and CDR2 sequences are SGHKS and YYEKEE (reference sequence). V gave up 3 bases and J gave up 1 base, with 7 bases separating them. The CDR3 loop spans 13 amino acids.

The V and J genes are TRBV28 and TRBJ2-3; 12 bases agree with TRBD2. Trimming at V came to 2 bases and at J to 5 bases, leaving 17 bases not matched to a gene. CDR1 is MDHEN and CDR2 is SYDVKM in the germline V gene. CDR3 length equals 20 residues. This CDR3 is CASSLRSLGLAGWTRDTQYF. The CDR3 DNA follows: TGTGCCAGCAGTTTAAGGTCGCTGGGACTAGCGGGTTGGACTAGAGATACGCAGTATTTT.

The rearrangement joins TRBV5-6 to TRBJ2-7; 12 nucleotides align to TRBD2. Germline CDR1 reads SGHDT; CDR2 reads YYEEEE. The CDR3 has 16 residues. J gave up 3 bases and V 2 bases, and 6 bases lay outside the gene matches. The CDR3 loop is CASSLYPSGGVYEQYF. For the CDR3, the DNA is TGTGCCAGCAGCTTATACCCTAGCGGGGGGGTCTACGAGCAGTACTTC.

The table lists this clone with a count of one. The CDR3 here is CASLGDQETQYF. Written as DNA, the CDR3 is TGTGCCAGCCTGGGAGACCAAGAGACCCAGTACTTC. The gene calls are TRBV19 and TRBJ2-5; TRBD2 is a possible D gene (5 bases). Germline lookup yields CDR1 LNHDA and CDR2 SQIVND (reference sequence). This CDR3 is built from 12 residues. Trimming removed 9 bases from V and 0 bases from J, with 8 bases in between.

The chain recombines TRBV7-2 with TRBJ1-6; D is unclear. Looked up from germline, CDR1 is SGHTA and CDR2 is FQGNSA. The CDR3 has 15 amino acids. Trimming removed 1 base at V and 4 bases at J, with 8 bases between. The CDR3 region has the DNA TGTGCCAGCAGCTTAGGCGGTCAGTATAATTCACCCCTCCACTTT. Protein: CASSLGGQYNSPLHF.

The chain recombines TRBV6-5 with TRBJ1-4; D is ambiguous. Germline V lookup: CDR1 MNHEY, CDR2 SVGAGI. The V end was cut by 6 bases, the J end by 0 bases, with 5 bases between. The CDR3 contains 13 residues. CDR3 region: CASRQTTNEKLFF. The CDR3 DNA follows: TGTGCCAGCAGGCAGACAACTAATGAAAAACTGTTTTTT.

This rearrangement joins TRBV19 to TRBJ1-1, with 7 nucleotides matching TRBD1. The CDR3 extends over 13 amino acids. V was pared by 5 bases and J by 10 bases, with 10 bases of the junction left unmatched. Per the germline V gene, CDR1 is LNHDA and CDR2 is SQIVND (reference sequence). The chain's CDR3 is CASSPTGERGAFF. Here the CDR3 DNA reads TGTGCCAGTAGTCCCACAGGGGAACGTGGAGCTTTCTTT.

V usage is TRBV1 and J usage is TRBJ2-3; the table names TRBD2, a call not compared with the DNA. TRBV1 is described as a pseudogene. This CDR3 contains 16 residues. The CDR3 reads CTSSPTLWESTDTQYF. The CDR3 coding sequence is TGCACCAGCAGCCCCACTCTGTGGGAGAGCACAGATACGCAGTATTTT.

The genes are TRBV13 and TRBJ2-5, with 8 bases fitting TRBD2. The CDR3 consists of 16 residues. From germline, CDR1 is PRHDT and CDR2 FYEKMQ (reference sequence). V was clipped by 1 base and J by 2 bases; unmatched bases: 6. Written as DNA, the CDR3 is TGTGCCAGCAGCTTAGTGGTAGCGGGGAGACAAGAGACCCAGTACTTC. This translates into CASSLVVAGRQETQYF.

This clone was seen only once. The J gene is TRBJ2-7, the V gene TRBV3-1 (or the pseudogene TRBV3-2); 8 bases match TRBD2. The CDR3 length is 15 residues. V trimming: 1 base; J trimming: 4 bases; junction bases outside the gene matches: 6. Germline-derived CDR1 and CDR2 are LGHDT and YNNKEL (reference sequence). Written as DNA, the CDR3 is TGTGCCAGCAGCCAAGCTTTTGGCGGGGGGTACGAGCAGTACTTC. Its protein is CASSQAFGGGYEQYF.

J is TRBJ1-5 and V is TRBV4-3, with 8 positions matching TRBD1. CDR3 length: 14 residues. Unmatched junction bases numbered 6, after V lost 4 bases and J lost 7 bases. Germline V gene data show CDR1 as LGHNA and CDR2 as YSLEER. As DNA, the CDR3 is TGCGCCAGCAGCCCCGGACAGGGCTGGCAGCCCCAGCATTTT. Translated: CASSPGQGWQPQHF.

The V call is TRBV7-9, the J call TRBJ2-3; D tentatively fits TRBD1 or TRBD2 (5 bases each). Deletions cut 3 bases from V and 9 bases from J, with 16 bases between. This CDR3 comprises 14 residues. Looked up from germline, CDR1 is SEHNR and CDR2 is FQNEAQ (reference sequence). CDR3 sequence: CASSFAGTEETQYF. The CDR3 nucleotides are TGTGCCAGCAGCTTCGCAGGGACGGAGGAGACGCAGTATTTT.